This T cell receptor (beta chain) was identified in a study of cytomegalovirus exposure and HLA in healthy donors. Study-level findings and limits: TCR beta chains numbering under 200 were designated cytomegalovirus-associated. In all likelihood, a cluster of highly shared sequence variants was a sequencing artifact.

PCR involved 60 Vbeta and 13 Jbeta primers. Sequencing was performed with immunoSEQ multiplex PCR; in TCRdb, only in-frame clones are kept and a portion is missing. The sample holds 70,000 to 95,000 clones, 78% seen once. About this clone: Its antigen is undetermined.

Healthy bone marrow donors formed the donor group. Nominal health characterized the donors when sampled, though unrecorded immune exposures were likely. V was pared by 4 bases and J by 6 bases, with 6 bases between. CDR3 length equals 12 residues. Germline V gives CDR1 LNHDA, CDR2 SQIVND (reference sequence). The V call is TRBV19, the J call TRBJ2-2; D gene uncertain. The sample taken for sequencing was PBMCs. The origin of this receptor is a man aged 35 to 55 in good health and CMV-seronegative. CDR3 coding DNA: TGTGCCAGTAGTACTCAGTCCGGGGAGCTGTTTTTT. Translation: CASSTQSGELFF.